These T cell receptor beta chains were read from a single sample in a study of T cells in localized non-small cell lung cancer. Generated by immunoSEQ multiplex PCR, the TCRdb table keeps only in-frame clones and is missing some. The sample holds around 43,000 clones, around 86% seen once. Sequencing was performed on peripheral blood, taken before any cancer treatment. The receptors stem from a man aged 18-55 years with stage I lung adenocarcinoma. CDR3s include the opening cysteine and the closing phenylalanine or tryptophan. D genes are given only for firm matches.

v_call: TRBV7-2
d_call: TRBD1
j_call: TRBJ1-2
cdr3_aa: CASSFDRGSYGYTF
cdr3_nt: TGTGCCAGCAGCTTTGACAGGGGGAGCTATGGCTACACCTTC

v_call: TRBV18
d_call: TRBD1
j_call: TRBJ1-1
cdr3_aa: CASSQRQGENTEAFF
cdr3_nt: TGTGCCAGCTCACAACGACAGGGAGAAAACACTGAAGCTTTCTTT

v_call: TRBV4-1
d_call: -
j_call: TRBJ1-1
cdr3_aa: CASSQAFRGRTEAFF
cdr3_nt: TGCGCCAGCAGCCAAGCTTTCCGCGGGCGCACTGAAGCTTTCTTT

v_call: TRBV7-9
d_call: -
j_call: TRBJ2-5
cdr3_aa: CASSLAPGLIETQYF
cdr3_nt: TGTGCCAGCAGCTTAGCCCCGGGACTGATAGAGACCCAGTACTTC

v_call: TRBV29-1
d_call: -
j_call: TRBJ1-2
cdr3_aa: CSVVWDQVLYGYTF
cdr3_nt: TGCAGCGTTGTCTGGGACCAGGTCCTCTATGGCTACACCTTC

v_call: TRBV29-1
d_call: TRBD2
j_call: TRBJ2-1
cdr3_aa: CSVEDQRWSSGGAEFF
cdr3_nt: TGCAGCGTTGAAGATCAACGGTGGAGTAGCGGGGGGGCAGAGTTCTTC

v_call: TRBV6-5
d_call: -
j_call: TRBJ1-1
cdr3_aa: CASSSPDTEAFF
cdr3_nt: TGTGCCAGCAGTAGTCCGGACACTGAAGCTTTCTTT

v_call: TRBV10-2
d_call: -
j_call: TRBJ1-4
cdr3_aa: CASRDRPNEKLFF
cdr3_nt: TGCGCCAGCAGGGACAGACCTAATGAAAAACTGTTTTTT

v_call: TRBV4-3
d_call: TRBD2
j_call: TRBJ2-3
cdr3_aa: CASSQDKGRGGGTDTQYF
cdr3_nt: TGCGCCAGCAGCCAAGATAAAGGGCGTGGGGGGGGAACAGATACGCAGTATTTT

v_call: TRBV7-7
d_call: TRBD2
j_call: TRBJ2-3
cdr3_aa: CASSLLAGGRDTQYF
cdr3_nt: TGTGCCAGCAGCTTACTAGCGGGGGGAAGAGATACGCAGTATTTT

v_call: TRBV5-6
d_call: TRBD1
j_call: TRBJ2-3
cdr3_aa: CASITRDRATDTQYF
cdr3_nt: TGTGCCAGCATTACCCGGGACAGGGCTACAGATACGCAGTATTTT

v_call: TRBV30
d_call: -
j_call: TRBJ2-2
cdr3_aa: CARGGWGPGELFF
cdr3_nt: TGTGCAAGAGGGGGATGGGGCCCCGGGGAGCTGTTTTTT

v_call: TRBV5-1
d_call: -
j_call: TRBJ1-1
cdr3_aa: CASSLDGMNTEAFF
cdr3_nt: TGCGCCAGCAGCTTGGACGGCATGAACACTGAAGCTTTCTTT

v_call: TRBV2
d_call: TRBD1
j_call: TRBJ1-6
cdr3_aa: CASRDGQGSYNSPLHF
cdr3_nt: TGTGCCAGCAGGGACGGACAGGGGTCCTATAATTCACCCCTCCACTTT

v_call: TRBV5-1
d_call: TRBD2
j_call: TRBJ2-3
cdr3_aa: CASSMSGDSTDTQYF
cdr3_nt: TGCGCCAGCAGCATGAGCGGGGATAGCACAGATACGCAGTATTTT

v_call: TRBV6-5
d_call: TRBD1
j_call: TRBJ1-2
cdr3_aa: CASSYVGRGYGYTF
cdr3_nt: TGTGCCAGCAGTTACGTGGGCAGGGGGTATGGCTACACCTTC

v_call: TRBV4-2
d_call: -
j_call: TRBJ2-5
cdr3_aa: CASSQEGEGEGQETQYF
cdr3_nt: TGTGCCAGCAGCCAAGAAGGGGAGGGGGAGGGCCAAGAGACCCAGTACTTC

v_call: TRBV6-1
d_call: TRBD1
j_call: TRBJ1-1
cdr3_aa: CATRYPTGVAFF
cdr3_nt: TGTGCTACAAGATATCCTACAGGGGTGGCTTTCTTT

v_call: TRBV4-2
d_call: -
j_call: TRBJ1-1
cdr3_aa: CASSQVKGPNTEAFF
cdr3_nt: TGTGCCAGCAGCCAGGTTAAAGGACCTAACACTGAAGCTTTCTTT

v_call: TRBV6-6
d_call: TRBD1
j_call: TRBJ1-2
cdr3_aa: CASTRTGGNGYTF
cdr3_nt: TGTGCCAGCACCCGCACAGGGGGCAATGGCTACACCTTC

v_call: TRBV10-1
d_call: TRBD1
j_call: TRBJ2-5
cdr3_aa: CASRPCEGAGETQYF
cdr3_nt: TGCGCCAGCAGACCCTGTGAGGGGGCCGGAGAGACCCAGTACTTC

v_call: TRBV19
d_call: TRBD1
j_call: TRBJ2-5
cdr3_aa: CASSPTGTETQYF
cdr3_nt: TGTGCCAGTAGCCCGACAGGGACAGAGACCCAGTACTTC

v_call: TRBV7-2
d_call: TRBD2
j_call: TRBJ2-2
cdr3_aa: CASSLVGGKTGELFF
cdr3_nt: TGTGCCAGCAGCTTAGTGGGGGGGAAGACCGGAGAGCTGTTTTTT

v_call: TRBV5-1
d_call: -
j_call: TRBJ2-5
cdr3_aa: CASSHSQGVGETQYF
cdr3_nt: TGCGCCAGCAGCCATTCCCAGGGAGTTGGAGAGACCCAGTACTTC

v_call: TRBV28
d_call: -
j_call: TRBJ1-2
cdr3_aa: CASSNRVGYTF
cdr3_nt: TGTGCCAGCAGTAACAGGGTTGGCTACACCTTC

v_call: TRBV10-3
d_call: TRBD1
j_call: TRBJ2-7
cdr3_aa: CAISEGTGDEQYF
cdr3_nt: TGTGCCATCAGTGAGGGGACAGGGGACGAGCAGTACTTC

v_call: TRBV7-9
d_call: TRBD1
j_call: TRBJ2-1
cdr3_aa: CASSLGQRNEQFF
cdr3_nt: TGTGCCAGCAGCCTGGGACAGCGAAATGAGCAGTTCTTC